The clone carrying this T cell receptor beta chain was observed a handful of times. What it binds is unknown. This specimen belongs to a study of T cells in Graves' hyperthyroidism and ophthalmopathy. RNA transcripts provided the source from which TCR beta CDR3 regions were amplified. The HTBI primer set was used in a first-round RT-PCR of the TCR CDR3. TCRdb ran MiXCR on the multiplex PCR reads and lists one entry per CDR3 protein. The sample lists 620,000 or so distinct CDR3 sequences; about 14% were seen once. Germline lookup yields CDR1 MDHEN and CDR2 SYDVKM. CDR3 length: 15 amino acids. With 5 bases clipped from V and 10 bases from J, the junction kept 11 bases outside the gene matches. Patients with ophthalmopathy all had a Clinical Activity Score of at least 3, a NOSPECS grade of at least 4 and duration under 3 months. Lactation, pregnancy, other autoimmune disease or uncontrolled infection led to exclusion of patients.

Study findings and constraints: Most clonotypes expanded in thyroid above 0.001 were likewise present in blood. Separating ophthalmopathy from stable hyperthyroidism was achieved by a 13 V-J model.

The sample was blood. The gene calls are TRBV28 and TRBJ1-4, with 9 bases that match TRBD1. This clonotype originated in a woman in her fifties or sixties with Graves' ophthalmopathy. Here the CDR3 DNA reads TGTGCCAGCAGTCCTGGACAGGGGATAATTTCAAAACTGTTTTTT. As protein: CASSPGQGIISKLFF.